A single T cell receptor beta chain is shown here with its context. The CDR3 is made up of 12 amino acids. CDR1 is LNHDA, CDR2 SQIVND, per germline (reference sequence). The V gene lost 6 bases and the J gene lost 4 bases, with 9 bases spanning the gap. This record belongs to a study of blood T cell repertoires in COVID-19. Study overall: Sample material is recorded as cDNA or gDNA derived from T cells, B-cell-depleted T cells, or PBMCs.

TCRdb's copy holds only in-frame clones and misses some; the assay was immunoSEQ multiplex PCR. The sample records about 240,000 clones, around 86% being singletons. Sample: peripheral blood. The rearrangement links TRBV19 to TRBJ1-2, with D possibly matching TRBD1 (6 bases). This TCR derives from a woman aged 60-70 years with active or convalescent COVID-19. The CDR3 sequence is CASSGTPYGYTF. In DNA form, the CDR3 reads TGTGCCAGTAGCGGGACACCCTATGGCTACACCTTC.